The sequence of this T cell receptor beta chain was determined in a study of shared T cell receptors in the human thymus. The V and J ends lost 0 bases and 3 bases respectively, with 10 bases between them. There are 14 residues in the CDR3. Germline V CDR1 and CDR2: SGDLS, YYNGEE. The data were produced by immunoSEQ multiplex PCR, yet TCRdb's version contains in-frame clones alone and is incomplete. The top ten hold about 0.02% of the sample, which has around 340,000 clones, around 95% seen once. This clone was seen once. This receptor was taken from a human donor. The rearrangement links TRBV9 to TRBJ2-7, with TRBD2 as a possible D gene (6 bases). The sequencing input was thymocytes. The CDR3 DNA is TGTGCCAGCAGCGTAGGAGGCGGGGACTACGAGCAGTACTTC. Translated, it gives CASSVGGGDYEQYF.